The sequence of this T cell receptor (beta chain) was determined in a study of regulatory T cells in long-lasting Graves disease. Findings and limits, study-wide: Investigators studied peripheral blood only, not thyroid tissue.

Construction of TCR beta libraries relied on iRepertoire HTBI primers and on Arm-PCR targeting CDR3 regions. Each CDR3 protein is one row after TCRdb ran MiXCR on the multiplex PCR reads. This sample carries roughly 500,000 distinct CDR3 sequences, around a fifth of them seen once, and the ten largest clones take around 13%. This clonotype was seen more than once but under ten times. Its antigen is unidentified. Time point of the sample: persistent/refractory GD, antithyroid drugs over 5 years with positive TRAb. PBMC-extracted RNA yielded the TCR library. The receptor was isolated from a female donor with Graves disease. Source: peripheral blood mononuclear cells (PBMCs), taken when the disease was refractory, from a patient treated with antithyroid drugs.

CDR3 DNA: TGTGCCAGCAGTTATTCCCTCGGGGACCGGCCAGAGACCCAGTACTTC. It codes for CASSYSLGDRPETQYF. The V gene is TRBV6-2 or TRBV6-3, the J gene TRBJ2-5, with D perhaps being TRBD1 or TRBD2 (5 bases each). Germline V CDR1 and CDR2: MNHEY, SVGEGT. The CDR3 runs 16 residues. V dropped 3 bases and J dropped 4 bases, with 18 bases sitting between them.